This T cell receptor beta chain comes out of a study of cytomegalovirus exposure and HLA in healthy donors. Findings and caveats of the study: Fewer N-insertions than the roughly 630-donor mean were reportedly shown by an Asian-associated ancestry cluster in a later analysis.

On this clone: Its antigen is undetermined.

The germline V and J ends were trimmed by 1 base and 10 bases, with 20 bases remaining between them. The CDR3 runs 16 residues. Per germline, CDR1 KGHSH and CDR2 LQKENI. Use of 60 Vbeta and 13 Jbeta primers characterized the PCR. Sequenced by immunoSEQ multiplex PCR; TCRdb stores in-frame clones only, minus some. The sample comprises around 130,000 clones, more than 60% of which are singletons, and more than 2% rests with the top ten. Input material: PBMCs. V usage is TRBV18 and J usage is TRBJ2-1, with a tentative D call TRBD1 (5 bases). This clonotype was obtained from a woman in her thirties or forties in good health and CMV-seropositive. CDR3 protein: CASSPQGQGSHREQFF. CDR3 DNA: TGTGCCAGCTCACCACAAGGGCAGGGCTCCCACAGGGAGCAGTTCTTC.